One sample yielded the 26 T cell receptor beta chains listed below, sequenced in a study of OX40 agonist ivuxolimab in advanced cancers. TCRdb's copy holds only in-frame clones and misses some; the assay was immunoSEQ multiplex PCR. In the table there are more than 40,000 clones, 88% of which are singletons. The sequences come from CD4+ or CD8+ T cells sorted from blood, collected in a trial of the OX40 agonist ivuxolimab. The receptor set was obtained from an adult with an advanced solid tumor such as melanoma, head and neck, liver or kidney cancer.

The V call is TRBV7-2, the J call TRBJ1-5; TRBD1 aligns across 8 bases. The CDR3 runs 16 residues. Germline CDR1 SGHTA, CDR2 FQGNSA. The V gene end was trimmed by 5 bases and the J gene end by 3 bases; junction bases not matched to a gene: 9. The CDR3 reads CASSPQTGVFNQPQHF. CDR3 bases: TGTGCCAGCAGCCCCCAGACAGGGGTCTTCAATCAGCCCCAGCATTTT.

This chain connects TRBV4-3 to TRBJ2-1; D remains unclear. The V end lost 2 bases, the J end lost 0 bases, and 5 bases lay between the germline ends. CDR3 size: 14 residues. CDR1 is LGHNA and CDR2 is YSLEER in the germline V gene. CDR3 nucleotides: TGCGCCAGCAGCCAAACGAACTCCTACAATGAGCAGTTCTTC. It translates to CASSQTNSYNEQFF.

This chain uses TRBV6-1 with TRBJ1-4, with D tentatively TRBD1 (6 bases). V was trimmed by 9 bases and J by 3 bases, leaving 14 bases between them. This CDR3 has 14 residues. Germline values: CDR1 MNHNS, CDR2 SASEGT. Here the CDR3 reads CASSYQGSNEKLFF. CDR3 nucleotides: TGTGCCAGTAGCTACCAGGGGTCTAATGAAAAACTGTTTTTT.

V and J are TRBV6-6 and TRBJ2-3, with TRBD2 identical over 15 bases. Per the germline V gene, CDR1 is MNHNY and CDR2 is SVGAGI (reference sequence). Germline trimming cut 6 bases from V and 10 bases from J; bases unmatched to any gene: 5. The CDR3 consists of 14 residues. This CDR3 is CASSPGTSGRPQYF. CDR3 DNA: TGTGCCAGCAGCCCCGGGACTAGCGGGAGGCCGCAGTATTTT.

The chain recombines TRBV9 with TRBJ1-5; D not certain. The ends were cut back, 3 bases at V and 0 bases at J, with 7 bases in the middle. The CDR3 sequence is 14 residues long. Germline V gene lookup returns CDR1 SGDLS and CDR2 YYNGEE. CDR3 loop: CASSEHGSNQPQHF. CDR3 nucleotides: TGTGCCAGCAGCGAGCACGGTAGCAATCAGCCCCAGCATTTT.

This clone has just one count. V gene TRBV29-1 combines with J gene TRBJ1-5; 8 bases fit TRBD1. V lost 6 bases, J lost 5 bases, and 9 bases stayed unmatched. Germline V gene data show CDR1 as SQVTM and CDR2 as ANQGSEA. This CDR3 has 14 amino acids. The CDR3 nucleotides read TGCAGCGTGAAATCTACAGGGGGGGATCAGCCCCAGCATTTT. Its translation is CSVKSTGGDQPQHF.

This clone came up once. The CDR3 DNA is TGTGCCAGCTCAGGCGGGGCCCCAGATACGCAGTATTTT. It codes for CASSGGAPDTQYF. The chain combines TRBV18 with TRBJ2-3; D possibly corresponds to TRBD2 (6 bases). The length of the CDR3 is 13 residues. V gave up 5 bases and J gave up 4 bases, with 10 bases separating them. Germline lookup yields CDR1 KGHSH and CDR2 LQKENI.

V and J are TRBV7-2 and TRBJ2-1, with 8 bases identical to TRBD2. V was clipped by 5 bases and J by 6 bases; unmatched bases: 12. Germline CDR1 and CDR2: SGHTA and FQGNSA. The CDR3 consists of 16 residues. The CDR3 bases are TGTGCCAGCAGCCGTCTTTCCGGGAGGGTTCCCAATGAGCAGTTCTTC. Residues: CASSRLSGRVPNEQFF.

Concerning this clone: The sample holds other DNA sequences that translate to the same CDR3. CDR3 region: CASSLGGGKGTQYF. DNA for the CDR3: TGTGCCAGCAGCTTAGGAGGGGGCAAAGGAACCCAGTACTTC. The V gene is TRBV13, the J gene TRBJ2-5; the match to TRBD1 covers 7 bases. This CDR3 comprises 14 residues. Germline CDR1 PRHDT, CDR2 FYEKMQ (reference sequence). The junction had 6 bases not matched to a gene; V was cut back by 0 bases and J by 8 bases.

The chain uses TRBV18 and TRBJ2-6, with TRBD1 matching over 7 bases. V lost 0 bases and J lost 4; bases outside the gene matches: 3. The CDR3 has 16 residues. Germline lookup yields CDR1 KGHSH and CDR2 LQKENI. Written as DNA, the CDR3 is TGTGCCAGCTCACCACCAACAGGGGTAGGGGCCAACGTCCTGACTTTC. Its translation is CASSPPTGVGANVLTF. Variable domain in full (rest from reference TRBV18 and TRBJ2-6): NAGVMQNPRHLVRRRGQEARLRCSPMKGHSHVYWYRQLPEEGLKFMVYLQKENIIDESGMPKERFSAEFPKEGPSILRIQQVVRGDSAAYFCASSPPTGVGANVLTFGAGSRLTVL.

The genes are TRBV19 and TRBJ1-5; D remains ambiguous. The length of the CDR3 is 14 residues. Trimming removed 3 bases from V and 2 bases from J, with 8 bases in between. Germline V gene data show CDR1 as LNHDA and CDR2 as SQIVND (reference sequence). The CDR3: CASSMLDGNQPQHF. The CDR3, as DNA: TGTGCCAGTAGTATGTTGGATGGCAATCAGCCCCAGCATTTT.

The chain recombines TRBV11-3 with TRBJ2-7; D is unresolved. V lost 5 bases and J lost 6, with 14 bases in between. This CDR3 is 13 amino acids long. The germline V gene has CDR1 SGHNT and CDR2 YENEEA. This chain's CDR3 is CASSHTWETEQYF. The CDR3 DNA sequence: TGTGCCAGCAGCCATACTTGGGAAACCGAGCAGTACTTC.

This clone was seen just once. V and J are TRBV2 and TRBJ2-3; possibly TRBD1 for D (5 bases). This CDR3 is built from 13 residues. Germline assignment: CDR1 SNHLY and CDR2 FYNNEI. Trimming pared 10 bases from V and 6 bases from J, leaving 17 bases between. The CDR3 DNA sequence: TGTGCCATCACAAAGGGGCCCGGGGATACGCAGTATTTT. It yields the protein CAITKGPGDTQYF.

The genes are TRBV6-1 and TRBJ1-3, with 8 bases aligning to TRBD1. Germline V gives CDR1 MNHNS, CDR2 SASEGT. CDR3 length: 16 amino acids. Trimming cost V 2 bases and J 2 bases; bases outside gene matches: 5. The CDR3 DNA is TGTGCCAGCAGTGAATTCCAGGGGGCGACTGGAAACACCATATATTTT. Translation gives CASSEFQGATGNTIYF.

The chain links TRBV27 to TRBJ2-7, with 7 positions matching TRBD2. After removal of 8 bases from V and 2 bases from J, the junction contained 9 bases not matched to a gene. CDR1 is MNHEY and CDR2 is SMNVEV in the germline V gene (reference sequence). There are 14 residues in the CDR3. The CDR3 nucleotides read TGTGCCAGCCACCTAGCGGCAGCTCCCTACGAGCAGTACTTC. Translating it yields CASHLAAAPYEQYF.

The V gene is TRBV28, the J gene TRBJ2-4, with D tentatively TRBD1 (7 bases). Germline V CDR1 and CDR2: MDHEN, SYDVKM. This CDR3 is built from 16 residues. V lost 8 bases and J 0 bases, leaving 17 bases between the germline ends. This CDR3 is CASGLWQGGAKNIQYF. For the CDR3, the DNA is TGTGCCAGCGGCCTCTGGCAGGGGGGAGCCAAAAACATTCAGTACTTC.

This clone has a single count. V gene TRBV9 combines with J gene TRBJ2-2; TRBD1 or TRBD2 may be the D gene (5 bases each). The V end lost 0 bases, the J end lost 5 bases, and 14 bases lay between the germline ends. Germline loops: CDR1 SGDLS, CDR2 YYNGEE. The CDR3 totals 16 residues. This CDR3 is CASSVAWDPGTGELFF. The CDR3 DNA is TGTGCCAGCAGCGTAGCTTGGGACCCGGGAACCGGGGAGCTGTTTTTT. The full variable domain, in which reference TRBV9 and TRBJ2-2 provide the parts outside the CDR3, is DSGVTQTPKHLITATGQRVTLRCSPRSGDLSVYWYQQSLDQGLQFLIQYYNGEERAKGNILERFSAQQFPDLHSELNLSSLELGDSALYFCASSVAWDPGTGELFFGEGSRLTVL.

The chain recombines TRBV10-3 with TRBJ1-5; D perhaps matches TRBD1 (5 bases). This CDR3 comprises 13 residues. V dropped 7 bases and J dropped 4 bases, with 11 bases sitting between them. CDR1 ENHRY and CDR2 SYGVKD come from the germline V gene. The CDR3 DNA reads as TGTGCCATCAAAATGACAGAAAATCAGCCCCAGCATTTT. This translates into CAIKMTENQPQHF.

The CDR3 protein is CASGQMGGSTEAFF. As DNA, the CDR3 is TGTGCTAGTGGCCAAATGGGGGGAAGCACTGAAGCTTTCTTT. V and J are TRBV12-5 and TRBJ1-1; possible D gene TRBD1, 5 bases. Germline assignment: CDR1 LGHNT and CDR2 FRNRAP. Trimming shortened V by 6 bases and J by 4 bases, and 15 bases separated the two germline ends. The CDR3 covers 14 residues.

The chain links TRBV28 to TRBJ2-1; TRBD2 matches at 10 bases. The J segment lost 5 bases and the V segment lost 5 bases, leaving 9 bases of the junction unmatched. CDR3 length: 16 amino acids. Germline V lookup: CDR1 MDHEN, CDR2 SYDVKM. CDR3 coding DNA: TGTGCCAGCAGTACCTCTAGCGGGAGTGTCAACAATGAGCAGTTCTTC. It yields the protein CASSTSSGSVNNEQFF.

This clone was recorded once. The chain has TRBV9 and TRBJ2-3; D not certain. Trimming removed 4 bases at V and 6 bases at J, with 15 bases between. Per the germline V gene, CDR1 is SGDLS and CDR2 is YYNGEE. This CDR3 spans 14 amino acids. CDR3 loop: CASSPSARLDTQYF. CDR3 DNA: TGTGCCAGCAGCCCCAGCGCCCGCCTGGATACGCAGTATTTT.

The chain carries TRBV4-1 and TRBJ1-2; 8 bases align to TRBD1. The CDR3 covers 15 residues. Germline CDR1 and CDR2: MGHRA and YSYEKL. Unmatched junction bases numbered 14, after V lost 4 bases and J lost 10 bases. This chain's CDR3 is CASSRTVTGVGDYTF. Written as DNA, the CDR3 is TGCGCCAGCAGCCGGACTGTGACAGGGGTTGGTGACTACACCTTC.

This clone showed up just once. The CDR3 loop reads CASTSAAGNQQPQHF. CDR3 coding DNA: TGTGCCAGTACCTCGGCGGCAGGGAATCAGCAGCCCCAGCATTTT. The chain uses TRBV19 and TRBJ1-5, with D perhaps matching TRBD1 (5 bases). The germline CDR1 and CDR2 sequences are LNHDA and SQIVND (reference sequence). The CDR3 contains 15 residues. The V and J ends lost 7 bases and 7 bases respectively, with 20 bases between them.

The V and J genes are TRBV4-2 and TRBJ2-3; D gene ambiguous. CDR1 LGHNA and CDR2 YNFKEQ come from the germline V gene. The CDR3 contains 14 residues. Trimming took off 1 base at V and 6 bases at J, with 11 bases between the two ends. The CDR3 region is CASSQVPEPDTQYF. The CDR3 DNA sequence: TGTGCCAGCAGCCAAGTTCCAGAACCGGATACGCAGTATTTT.

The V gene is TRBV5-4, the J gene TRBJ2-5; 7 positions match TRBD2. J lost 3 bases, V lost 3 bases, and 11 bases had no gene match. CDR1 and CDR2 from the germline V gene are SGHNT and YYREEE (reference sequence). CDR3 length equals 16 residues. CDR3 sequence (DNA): TGTGCCAGCAGCTCCGGGACTCTGGGAGGGAAAGAGACCCAGTACTTC. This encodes CASSSGTLGGKETQYF.

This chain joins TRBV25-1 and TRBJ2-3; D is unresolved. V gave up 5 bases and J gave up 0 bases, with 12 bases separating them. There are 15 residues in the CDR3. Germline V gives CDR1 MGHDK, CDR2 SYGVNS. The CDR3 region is CASSLTSPSTDTQYF. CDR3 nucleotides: TGTGCCAGCAGTCTGACATCTCCTAGCACAGATACGCAGTATTTT.